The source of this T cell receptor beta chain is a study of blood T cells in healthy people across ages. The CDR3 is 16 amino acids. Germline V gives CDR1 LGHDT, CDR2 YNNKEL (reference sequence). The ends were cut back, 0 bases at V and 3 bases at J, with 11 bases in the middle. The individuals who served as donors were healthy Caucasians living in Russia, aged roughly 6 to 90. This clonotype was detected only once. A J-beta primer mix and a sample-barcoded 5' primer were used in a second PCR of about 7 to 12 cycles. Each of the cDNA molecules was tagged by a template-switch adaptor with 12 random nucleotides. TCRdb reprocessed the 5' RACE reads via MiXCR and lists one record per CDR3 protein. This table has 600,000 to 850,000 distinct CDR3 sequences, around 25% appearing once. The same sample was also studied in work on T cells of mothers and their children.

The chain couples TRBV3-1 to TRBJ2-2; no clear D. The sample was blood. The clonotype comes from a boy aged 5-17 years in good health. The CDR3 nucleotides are TGTGCCAGCAGCCAAGAACGAGTCGGGTACACCGGGGAGCTGTTTTTT. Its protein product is CASSQERVGYTGELFF. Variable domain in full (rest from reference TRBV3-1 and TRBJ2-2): DTAVSQTPKYLVTQMGNDKSIKCEQNLGHDTMYWYKQDSKKFLKIMFSYNNKELIINETVPNRFSPKSPDKAHLNLHINSLELGDSAVYFCASSQERVGYTGELFFGEGSRLTVL.